What follows describes a single T cell receptor beta chain. Its matching antigen is unknown. As for time point: baseline pretreatment blood. This sample's treatment: 15 Gy SBRT to primary tumor, nephrectomy 4 weeks later. Profiled with immunoSEQ multiplex PCR; TCRdb holds only in-frame clones, not every one. Of 130,000 to 150,000 clones in the sample, 70% to 90% were seen once. This sample is part of a study of radiation and T cells in renal cell carcinoma. Study-wide results and caveats: No pretreatment tumor biopsies were available for baseline clonotypes. In blood, top tumor clones expanded by 2 weeks, shrinking by 4.

The CDR3 loop spans 14 amino acids. Losses at the gene ends were 3 bases for V and 6 bases for J; bases not matched to a gene: 6. In germline, CDR1 is KGHSH, CDR2 LQKENI. The sample consisted of blood, taken from a patient whose treatment included radiotherapy and nephrectomy. The receptor was derived from a woman aged 45-60 years with renal cell carcinoma. The chain has TRBV18 and TRBJ1-2; 8 bases agree with TRBD1. The CDR3 bases are TGTGCCAGCTCACCGACAGGGGCGCTTGATGGCTACACCTTC. Translated: CASSPTGALDGYTF.